The 30 T cell receptor beta chains below come from one sample, sequenced in a study of blood T cell repertoires in COVID-19. Libraries were prepared by immunoSEQ multiplex PCR; TCRdb keeps only in-frame clonotypes and omits some of them. The sample includes a few hundred thousand clones, roughly 86% seen only once; the top ten take 1.5% to 2%. Material: PBMCs or T cells enriched from blood (not recorded which). These receptors were taken from a woman aged 60-70 years who had recovered from COVID-19.

The chain joins TRBV5-1 to TRBJ1-1; D unresolved. The CDR3 spans 15 residues. CDR1 SGHRS and CDR2 YFSETQ come from the germline V gene. Trimming removed 1 base from V and 4 bases from J, with 14 bases in between. CDR3 in DNA: TGCGCCAGCAGCTTGACCTTCGCCCAGGCCACTGAAGCTTTCTTT. This encodes CASSLTFAQATEAFF.

The chain recombines TRBV30 with TRBJ1-6; D is uncertain. Trimming removed 6 bases from V and 1 base from J, with 13 bases in between. Germline V gene sequence: CDR1 GTSNPN, CDR2 SVGIG (reference sequence). This CDR3 is 15 amino acids long. CDR3 amino acids: CACPAAGSYNSPLHF. The DNA for the CDR3 is TGTGCCTGCCCTGCAGCGGGATCCTATAATTCACCCCTCCACTTT.

The J gene is TRBJ1-1, the V gene TRBV2; perhaps TRBD1 as D (5 bases). The germline gives CDR1 SNHLY, CDR2 FYNNEI. The V end was cut by 8 bases, the J end by 11 bases, with 12 bases between. This CDR3 contains 10 residues. CDR3 region: CASEGREAFF. The CDR3 DNA reads as TGTGCCAGCGAGGGACGGGAGGCTTTCTTT.

The gene calls are TRBV3-1 (or the pseudogene TRBV3-2) and TRBJ2-7, with D perhaps TRBD2 (6 bases). V was clipped by 3 bases and J by 0 bases, with 9 bases between them. The length of the CDR3 is 14 residues. Germline loops: CDR1 LGHDT, CDR2 YNNKEL (reference sequence). CDR3 in amino acids: CASSHLGSSYEQYF. The CDR3 DNA follows: TGTGCCAGCAGCCACCTCGGGAGCTCCTACGAGCAGTACTTC.

This sequence joins TRBV18 and TRBJ2-1, with 11 bases identical to TRBD1. V gave up 4 bases and J gave up 4 bases; unmatched junction bases: 3. The germline V gene encodes CDR1 KGHSH and CDR2 LQKENI. This CDR3 region has 15 residues. CDR3 residues: CASSLGQGGYNEQFF. DNA of the CDR3: TGTGCCAGCTCACTGGGACAGGGGGGATACAATGAGCAGTTCTTC.

This chain uses TRBV28 with TRBJ2-2; the D gene is possibly TRBD1 (5 bases). The V and J ends lost 6 bases and 9 bases respectively, with 14 bases between them. This CDR3 has 13 residues. In germline, CDR1 is MDHEN, CDR2 SYDVKM. CDR3 DNA sequence: TGTGCCAGCAGCATAACAGGCCCCAGGGAGCTGTTTTTT. It codes for CASSITGPRELFF.

CDR3 DNA sequence: TGTGCCACCAGTGATCCTTGGGGTTATCACCCCCGGGACTTAGCCTACGAGCAGTACTTC. Translating gives CATSDPWGYHPRDLAYEQYF. The rearrangement links TRBV24-1 to TRBJ2-7, with D tentatively TRBD2 (6 bases). The V and J ends lost 3 bases and 2 bases respectively, with 28 bases between them. Germline assignment: CDR1 KGHDR and CDR2 SFDVKD. CDR3 length: 20 residues.

The chain recombines TRBV7-3 with TRBJ1-1; D is possibly TRBD1 (6 bases). Germline V CDR1 and CDR2: SGHTA, FQGTGA. V lost 5 bases and J 0 bases, leaving 19 bases between the germline ends. There are 17 residues in the CDR3. The DNA for the CDR3 is TGTGCCAGCAGCCCCGACCCGCCGGGACACATGAACACTGAAGCTTTCTTT. It codes for CASSPDPPGHMNTEAFF.

V and J are TRBV4-2 and TRBJ1-3, with D possibly matching TRBD1 (6 bases). The CDR3 sequence is 14 residues long. Germline lookup yields CDR1 LGHNA and CDR2 YNFKEQ. V shed 8 bases and J shed 0 bases, with 11 bases lying between them. The CDR3 region is CASQDRDSGNTIYF. The CDR3 DNA follows: TGTGCCAGCCAGGACAGAGACTCTGGAAACACCATATATTTT.

The chain has TRBV6-5 and TRBJ2-7; D gene ambiguous. Germline V gene data show CDR1 as MNHEY and CDR2 as SVGAGI. Between the trimmed V and J ends, which lost 4 bases and 4 bases, there was a span of 5 bases. The CDR3 length is 11 residues. The CDR3: CASSSTYEQYF. The CDR3 DNA sequence: TGTGCCAGCAGTTCGACTTACGAGCAGTACTTC.

The chain is built from TRBV11-2 and TRBJ2-5, with 7 positions matching TRBD1. Germline trimming cut 2 bases from V and 2 bases from J; bases unmatched to any gene: 2. Germline V lookup: CDR1 SGHAT, CDR2 FQNNGV. This CDR3 is 14 amino acids long. CDR3 in DNA: TGTGCCAGCAGCTTATACAGGGGTCAAGAGACCCAGTACTTC. It codes for CASSLYRGQETQYF.

This clone has just one count. The rearrangement links TRBV28 to TRBJ1-2; a weak D match, TRBD1 (5 bases). CDR1 and CDR2 from the germline V gene are MDHEN and SYDVKM. The V and J ends lost 5 bases and 3 bases respectively, with 13 bases between them. This CDR3 is 14 amino acids long. This CDR3 reads CASSGGTYHYGYTF. CDR3 sequence (DNA): TGTGCCAGCAGTGGCGGGACCTACCACTATGGCTACACCTTC.

This sequence joins TRBV5-1 and TRBJ2-1; TRBD2 matches at 8 bases. Germline trimming cut 4 bases from V and 0 bases from J; bases unmatched to any gene: 6. Germline CDR1 reads SGHRS; CDR2 reads YFSETQ. The CDR3 runs 16 residues. The chain's CDR3 is CASSVLAGSSYNEQFF. CDR3 nucleotide sequence: TGCGCCAGCAGCGTGCTAGCGGGCAGCTCCTACAATGAGCAGTTCTTC.

The rearrangement uses TRBV30 and TRBJ1-1, with D possibly being TRBD1 (6 bases). CDR1 is GTSNPN, CDR2 SVGIG, per germline (reference sequence). The CDR3 sequence is 14 residues long. Trimming took off 2 bases at V and 0 bases at J, with 10 bases between the two ends. This CDR3 is CAWSSTGMNTEAFF. DNA of the CDR3: TGTGCCTGGAGTTCGACAGGAATGAACACTGAAGCTTTCTTT.

The gene calls are TRBV2 and TRBJ2-3; TRBD2 matches 7 bases. The CDR3 contains 11 residues. Germline trimming cut 7 bases from V and 13 bases from J; bases unmatched to any gene: 8. In germline, CDR1 is SNHLY, CDR2 FYNNEI. The CDR3 spells CASMGGEQKYF. In DNA form, the CDR3 reads TGTGCCAGCATGGGGGGGGAGCAAAAGTATTTT.

In this sample, this clone turned up a few times. This sequence joins TRBV30 and TRBJ2-2, with 9 nucleotides matching TRBD2. Looked up from germline, CDR1 is GTSNPN and CDR2 is SVGIG (reference sequence). The length of the CDR3 is 16 residues. V gave up 4 bases and J gave up 1 base; unmatched junction bases: 7. The CDR3 DNA is TGTGCCTGGAATGTACTGACTAGCGGGAACACCGGGGAGCTGTTTTTT. This sequence encodes CAWNVLTSGNTGELFF.

The CDR3 loop reads CATAADSYNEQFF. In DNA, the CDR3 is TGTGCCACCGCAGCGGACTCCTACAATGAGCAGTTCTTC. The chain uses TRBV10-3 and TRBJ2-1; D perhaps matches TRBD2 (5 bases). Trimming shortened V by 10 bases and J by 0 bases, and 10 bases separated the two germline ends. Germline V gene lookup returns CDR1 ENHRY and CDR2 SYGVKD. This CDR3 contains 13 residues.

The genes are TRBV5-4 and TRBJ2-7, with D possibly matching TRBD1 (6 bases). The CDR3 is 13 amino acids. V was trimmed by 7 bases and J by 0 bases, leaving 11 bases between them. Per the germline V gene, CDR1 is SGHNT and CDR2 is YYREEE (reference sequence). The CDR3 protein is CASLDRSSYEQYF. Written as DNA, the CDR3 is TGTGCCAGCCTCGACAGGAGCTCCTACGAGCAGTACTTC.

The chain joins TRBV29-1 to TRBJ2-2; TRBD2 might be the D (5 bases). The germline CDR1 and CDR2 sequences are SQVTM and ANQGSEA. Between the trimmed V and J ends, which lost 5 bases and 1 base, there was a span of 11 bases. The CDR3 consists of 14 residues. In DNA, the CDR3 is TGCAGCGTTCCTGGACTGGTGAACACCGGGGAGCTGTTTTTT. Translated: CSVPGLVNTGELFF.

This clone was detected only once. The CDR3 region has the DNA TGCGCCAGCAGCTTGGCAGGTTGGGACACTGAAGCTTTCTTT. Translated: CASSLAGWDTEAFF. The chain uses TRBV5-1 and TRBJ1-1, with no clear D. This CDR3 region has 14 residues. V lost 0 bases and J lost 3, with 9 bases in between. The germline V gene encodes CDR1 SGHRS and CDR2 YFSETQ.

The chain links TRBV10-3 to TRBJ2-5; 8 bases are shared with TRBD1. This CDR3 has 14 amino acids. Germline-derived CDR1 and CDR2 are ENHRY and SYGVKD. V lost 8 bases and J lost 7; bases outside the gene matches: 12. The CDR3 protein is CAIEEGRGRGTQYF. CDR3 nucleotides: TGTGCCATCGAGGAGGGCAGGGGGCGGGGGACCCAGTACTTC.

The gene calls are TRBV27 and TRBJ1-2, with D perhaps TRBD1 (6 bases). CDR1 and CDR2 from the germline V gene are MNHEY and SMNVEV (reference sequence). Trimming removed 2 bases from V and 4 bases from J, with 14 bases in between. The CDR3 covers 15 residues. In DNA form, the CDR3 reads TGTGCCAGCAGTTTAATGCCGGACAGCGCCTATGGCTACACCTTC. It codes for CASSLMPDSAYGYTF.

The chain combines TRBV27 with TRBJ1-5; 10 positions agree with TRBD1. The CDR3 spans 17 residues. The V and J ends lost 4 bases and 2 bases, in that order; junction bases with no gene match: 8. Per germline, CDR1 MNHEY and CDR2 SMNVEV (reference sequence). CDR3 amino acids: CASSSLGTGVRNQPQHF. For the CDR3, the DNA is TGTGCCAGCAGTTCACTTGGGACAGGGGTACGCAATCAGCCCCAGCATTTT.

The chain combines TRBV11-2 with TRBJ1-3; D unclear. Per the germline V gene, CDR1 is SGHAT and CDR2 is FQNNGV. With 2 bases removed from V and 0 bases from J, the gap between germline ends came to 11 bases. This CDR3 contains 16 residues. CDR3 nucleotide sequence: TGTGCCAGCAGCTTACTATATAGCAGCTCTGGAAACACCATATATTTT. Its translation: CASSLLYSSSGNTIYF.

The gene calls are TRBV4-2 and TRBJ1-2; 7 bases align to TRBD1. Looked up from germline, CDR1 is LGHNA and CDR2 is YNFKEQ. The V and J ends lost 4 bases and 8 bases, in that order; junction bases with no gene match: 16. The CDR3 has 16 amino acids. The CDR3 protein is CASSPGGNTLGGGYTF. The DNA of the CDR3 is TGTGCCAGCAGCCCAGGGGGAAACACTCTCGGGGGCGGCTACACCTTC.

The chain recombines TRBV10-3 with TRBJ1-1; D ambiguous. The CDR3 length is 12 residues. Germline values: CDR1 ENHRY, CDR2 SYGVKD. The V end lost 1 base, the J end lost 4 bases, and 4 bases lay between the germline ends. The CDR3 nucleotides are TGTGCCATCAGTGAGTTGAGCACTGAAGCTTTCTTT. This codes for CAISELSTEAFF.

The chain is built from TRBV5-4 and TRBJ2-7; D ambiguous. Germline CDR1 SGHNT, CDR2 YYREEE (reference sequence). The CDR3 runs to 13 residues. Trimming pared 1 base from V and 3 bases from J, leaving 8 bases between. The CDR3 protein is CASSLMAGYEQYF. The CDR3 nucleotides are TGTGCCAGCAGCTTGATGGCAGGCTACGAGCAGTACTTC.

The J gene is TRBJ1-1, the V gene TRBV2, with 11 bases aligning to TRBD1. V lost 7 bases, J lost 6 bases, and 7 bases stayed unmatched. The germline gives CDR1 SNHLY, CDR2 FYNNEI. The CDR3 runs 14 residues. CDR3 region: CASIGTGGSSEAFF. The CDR3 DNA sequence: TGTGCCAGCATCGGGACAGGGGGATCATCTGAAGCTTTCTTT.

V gene TRBV28 combines with J gene TRBJ2-5; tentative D call: TRBD2 (7 bases). There are 15 residues in the CDR3. From germline, CDR1 is MDHEN and CDR2 SYDVKM. V shed 7 bases and J shed 4 bases, with 19 bases lying between them. The CDR3 is CASTPGGRGGETQYF. The CDR3 nucleotides read TGTGCCAGCACTCCCGGGGGGCGAGGAGGAGAGACCCAGTACTTC.

The rearrangement links TRBV5-1 to TRBJ1-6; 9 positions agree with TRBD1. V was pared by 7 bases and J by 10 bases, with 12 bases of the junction left unmatched. Per germline, CDR1 SGHRS and CDR2 YFSETQ. The CDR3 runs to 15 residues. The CDR3 here is CASSAVTGGGSPLHF. The CDR3 DNA follows: TGCGCCAGCTCTGCCGTAACAGGGGGCGGCTCACCCCTCCACTTT.